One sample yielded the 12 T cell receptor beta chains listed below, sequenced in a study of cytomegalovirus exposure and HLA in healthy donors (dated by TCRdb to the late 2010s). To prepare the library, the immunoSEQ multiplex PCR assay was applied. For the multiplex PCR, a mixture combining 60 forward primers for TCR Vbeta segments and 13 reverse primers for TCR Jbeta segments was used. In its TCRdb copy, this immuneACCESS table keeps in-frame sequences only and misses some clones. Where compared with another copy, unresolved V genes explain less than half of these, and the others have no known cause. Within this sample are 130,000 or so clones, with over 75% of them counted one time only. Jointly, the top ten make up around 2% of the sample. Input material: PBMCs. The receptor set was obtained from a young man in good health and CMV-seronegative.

CDR3 in DNA: TGTGCCAGCAGTTTAGCGGGGGCCCCCAGCTCCTACGAGCAGTACTTC. It translates to CASSLAGAPSSYEQYF. This chain links TRBV28 with TRBJ2-7; possible D gene TRBD2, 7 bases. This CDR3 comprises 16 residues. The ends were cut back, 2 bases at V and 0 bases at J, with 14 bases in the middle. Germline CDR1 is MDHEN and CDR2 is SYDVKM. Full variable domain (rest looked up from reference TRBV28 and TRBJ2-7): DVKVTQSSRYLVKRTGEKVFLECVQDMDHENMFWYRQDPGLGLRLIYFSYDVKMKEKGDIPEGYSVSREKKERFSLILESASTNQTSMYLCASSLAGAPSSYEQYFGPGTRLTVT.

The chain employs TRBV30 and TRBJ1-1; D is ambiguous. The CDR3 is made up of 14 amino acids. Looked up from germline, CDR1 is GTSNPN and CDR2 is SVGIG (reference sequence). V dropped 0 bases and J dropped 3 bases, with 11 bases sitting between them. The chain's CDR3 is CAWSVLAQDTEAFF. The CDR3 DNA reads TGTGCCTGGAGTGTACTCGCTCAGGACACTGAAGCTTTCTTT.

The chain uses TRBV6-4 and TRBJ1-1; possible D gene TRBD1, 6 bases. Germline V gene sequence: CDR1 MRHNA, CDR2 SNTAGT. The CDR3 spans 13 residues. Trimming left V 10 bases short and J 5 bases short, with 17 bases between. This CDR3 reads CAKGGRGGTEAFF. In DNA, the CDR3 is TGTGCCAAGGGGGGGAGGGGCGGAACTGAAGCTTTCTTT.

The CDR3 DNA sequence: TGTGCCTGGAGTGTACGGGGACAGGGAGGGACTGGAAACACCATATATTTT. Translation: CAWSVRGQGGTGNTIYF. The V gene is TRBV30, the J gene TRBJ1-3, with TRBD1 matching 9 bases. V was pared by 0 bases and J by 2 bases, with 8 bases of the junction left unmatched. The CDR3 extends over 17 amino acids. The germline V gene has CDR1 GTSNPN and CDR2 SVGIG (reference sequence).

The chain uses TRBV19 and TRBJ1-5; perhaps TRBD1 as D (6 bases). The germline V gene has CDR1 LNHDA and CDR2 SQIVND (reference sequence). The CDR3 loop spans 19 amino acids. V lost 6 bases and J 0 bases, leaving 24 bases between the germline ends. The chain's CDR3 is CASSLPGSGAPYSNQPQHF. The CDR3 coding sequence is TGTGCCAGTAGCTTACCCGGGTCAGGGGCCCCCTATAGCAATCAGCCCCAGCATTTT. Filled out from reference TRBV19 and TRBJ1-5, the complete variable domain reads DGGITQSPKYLFRKEGQNVTLSCEQNLNHDAMYWYRQDPGQGLRLIYYSQIVNDFQKGDIAEGYSVSREKKESFPLTVTSAQKNPTAFYLCASSLPGSGAPYSNQPQHFGDGTRLSIL.

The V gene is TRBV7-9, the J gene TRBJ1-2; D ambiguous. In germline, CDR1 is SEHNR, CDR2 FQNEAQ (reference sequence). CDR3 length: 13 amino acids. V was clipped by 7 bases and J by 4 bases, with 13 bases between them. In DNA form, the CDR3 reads TGTGCCAGCACCGACGGGGTGATCTATGGCTACACCTTC. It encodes CASTDGVIYGYTF.

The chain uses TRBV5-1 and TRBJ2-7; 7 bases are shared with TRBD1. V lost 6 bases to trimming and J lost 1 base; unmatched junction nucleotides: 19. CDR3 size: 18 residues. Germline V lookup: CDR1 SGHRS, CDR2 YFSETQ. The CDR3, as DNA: TGCGCCAGCACCTCACGAGCCCCCGACAGGGACGGTTCCTACGAGCAGTACTTC. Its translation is CASTSRAPDRDGSYEQYF.

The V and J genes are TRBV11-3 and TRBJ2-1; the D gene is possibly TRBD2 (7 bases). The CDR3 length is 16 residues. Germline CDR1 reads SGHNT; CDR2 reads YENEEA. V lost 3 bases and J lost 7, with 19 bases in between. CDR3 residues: CASSFGGLGGVNEQFF. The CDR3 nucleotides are TGTGCCAGCAGCTTTGGAGGGTTAGGGGGGGTTAATGAGCAGTTCTTC.

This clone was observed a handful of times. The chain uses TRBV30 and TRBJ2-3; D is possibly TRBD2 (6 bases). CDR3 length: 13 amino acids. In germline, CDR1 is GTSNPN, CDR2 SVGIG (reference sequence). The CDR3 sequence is CAGRSSLTDTQYF. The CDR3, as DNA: TGTGCTGGGAGGTCATCTCTCACAGATACGCAGTATTTT. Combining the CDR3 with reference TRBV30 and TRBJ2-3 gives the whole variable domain SQTIHQWPATLVQPVGSPLSLECTVEGTSNPNLYWYRQAAGRGLQLLFYSVGIGQISSEVPQNLSASRPQDRQFILSSKKLLLSDSGFYLCAGRSSLTDTQYFGPGTRLTVL.

CDR3 loop: CASGLGPDRFYGYTF. The CDR3 bases are TGTGCTAGTGGTTTGGGCCCAGACAGGTTCTATGGCTACACCTTC. The chain links TRBV12-5 to TRBJ1-2; the D gene is possibly TRBD1 (6 bases). V was clipped by 1 base and J by 4 bases, with 13 bases between them. CDR1 and CDR2 from the germline V gene are LGHNT and FRNRAP. CDR3 length: 15 residues.

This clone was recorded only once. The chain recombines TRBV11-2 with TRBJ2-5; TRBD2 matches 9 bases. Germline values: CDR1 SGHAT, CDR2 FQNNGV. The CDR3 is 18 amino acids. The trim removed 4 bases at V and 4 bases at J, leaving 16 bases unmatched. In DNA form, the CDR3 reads TGTGCCAGCAGCTCATGGTTGGTGGCGGGGGGGGCCGGAGAGACCCAGTACTTC. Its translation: CASSSWLVAGGAGETQYF.

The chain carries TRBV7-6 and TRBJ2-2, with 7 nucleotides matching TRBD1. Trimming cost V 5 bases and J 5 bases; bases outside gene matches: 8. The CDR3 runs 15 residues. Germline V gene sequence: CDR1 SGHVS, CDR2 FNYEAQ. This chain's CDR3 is CASSTRQGRTGELFF. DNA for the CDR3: TGTGCCAGCAGCACCAGACAGGGAAGGACCGGGGAGCTGTTTTTT.